What follows is one TCR beta chain and its context. Original analysis: Scientists estimated how many nucleated cells there were by amplifying reference gene primers. Produced via immunoSEQ multiplex PCR; TCRdb's table is partial and in-frame only. For V, J and clone size, that table is used; D and trimming come from the DNA. The sample contains about 1,700 clones, approximately 84% of which appear only once. CDR1 and CDR2 (germline): MGHRA, YSYEKL. With 3 bases removed from V and 3 bases from J, the gap between germline ends came to 15 bases. CDR3 length equals 15 residues. The sample belongs to a study of blood T cell repertoires in COVID-19. Study details: Some COVID-19 samples were acute and others convalescent; all came from the United States, Italy and Spain. T cells, B-cell-depleted T cells, or PBMCs provided the cDNA or gDNA that served as material.

Sequenced: peripheral blood. The chain uses TRBV4-1 and TRBJ2-7; a possible D gene is TRBD2 (6 bases). This receptor was obtained from a man in his 70s with active COVID-19. The CDR3 protein is CASSQLSGEVYEQYF. In DNA, the CDR3 is TGCGCCAGCAGCCAGCTTTCGGGGGAGGTCTACGAGCAGTACTTC.